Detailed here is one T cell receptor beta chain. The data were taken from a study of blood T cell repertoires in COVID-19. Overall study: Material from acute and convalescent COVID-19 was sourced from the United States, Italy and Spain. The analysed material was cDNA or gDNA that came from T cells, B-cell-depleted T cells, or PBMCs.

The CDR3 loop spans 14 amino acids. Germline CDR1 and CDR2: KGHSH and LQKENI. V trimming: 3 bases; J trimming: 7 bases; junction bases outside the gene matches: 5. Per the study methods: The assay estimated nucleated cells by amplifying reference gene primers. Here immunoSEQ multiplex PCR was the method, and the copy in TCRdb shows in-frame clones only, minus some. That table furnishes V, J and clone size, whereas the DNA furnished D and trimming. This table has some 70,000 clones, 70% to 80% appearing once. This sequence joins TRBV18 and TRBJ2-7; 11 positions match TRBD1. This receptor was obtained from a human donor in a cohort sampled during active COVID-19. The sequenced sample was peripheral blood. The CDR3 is CASSPGQGAYEQYF. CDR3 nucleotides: TGTGCCAGCTCACCTGGACAGGGGGCGTATGAGCAGTACTTC.